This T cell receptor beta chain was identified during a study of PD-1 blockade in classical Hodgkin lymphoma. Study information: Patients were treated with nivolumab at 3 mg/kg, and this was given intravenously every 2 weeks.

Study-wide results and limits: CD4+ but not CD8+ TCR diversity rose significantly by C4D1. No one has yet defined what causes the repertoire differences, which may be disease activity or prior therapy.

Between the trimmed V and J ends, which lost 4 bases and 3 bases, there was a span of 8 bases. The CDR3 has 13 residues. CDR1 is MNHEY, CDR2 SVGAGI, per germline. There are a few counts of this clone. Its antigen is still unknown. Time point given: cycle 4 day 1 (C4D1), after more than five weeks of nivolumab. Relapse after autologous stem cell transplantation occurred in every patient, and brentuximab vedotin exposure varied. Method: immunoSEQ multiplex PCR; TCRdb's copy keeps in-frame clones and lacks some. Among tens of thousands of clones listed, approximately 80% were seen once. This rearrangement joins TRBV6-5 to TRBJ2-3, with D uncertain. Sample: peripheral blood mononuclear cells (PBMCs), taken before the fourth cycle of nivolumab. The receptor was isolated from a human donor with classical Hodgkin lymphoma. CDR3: CASSFKRTDTQYF. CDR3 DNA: TGTGCCAGCAGTTTCAAAAGAACAGATACGCAGTATTTT.